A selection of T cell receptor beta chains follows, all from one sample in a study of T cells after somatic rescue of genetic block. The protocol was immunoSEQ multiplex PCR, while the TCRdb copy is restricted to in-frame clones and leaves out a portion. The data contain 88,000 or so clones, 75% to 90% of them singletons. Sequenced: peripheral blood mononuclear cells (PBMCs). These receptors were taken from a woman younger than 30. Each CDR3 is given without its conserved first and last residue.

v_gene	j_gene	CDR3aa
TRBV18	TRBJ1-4	ASSPHSRGEKLF
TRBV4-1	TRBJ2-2	ASSQDRGSDWDTGELF
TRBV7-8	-	ASSLGLGAYEQY
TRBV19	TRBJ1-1	ASRWGTEAF
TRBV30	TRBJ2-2	AWSWGRGGPTGELF
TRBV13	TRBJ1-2	ASSLGYDGYT
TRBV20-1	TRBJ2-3	SALAGTQY
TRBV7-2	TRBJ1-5	ASSPTGGNQPQH
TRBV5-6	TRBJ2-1	ASSLVGDFNNEQF
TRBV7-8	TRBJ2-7	ASSSGGAGGSYEQY
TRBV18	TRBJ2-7	ASTEGVRTYEQY
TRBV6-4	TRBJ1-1	ASSAGGELGEAF
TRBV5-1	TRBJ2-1	ASSLGVTYNEQF
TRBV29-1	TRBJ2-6	SVEGTGSSGANVLT
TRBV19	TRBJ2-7	ASSIRGPSYEQY
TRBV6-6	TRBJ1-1	ATDWSAEAF
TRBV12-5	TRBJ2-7	ASGLGLAGSSSYEQY
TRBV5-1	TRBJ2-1	ASSLRGEHYNEQF
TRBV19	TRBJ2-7	ASSASGQVAEQY
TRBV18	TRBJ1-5	ASSLGGGQPQH
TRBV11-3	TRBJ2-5	ASRRDGGKFETQY
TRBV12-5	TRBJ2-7	ASGLEVGVGQY
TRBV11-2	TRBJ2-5	ASSPWTGFKETQY
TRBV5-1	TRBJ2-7	ASSSQGADEQY
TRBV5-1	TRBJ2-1	ASSLVPFSYNEQF
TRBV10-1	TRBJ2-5	ASSEREEVGTQY
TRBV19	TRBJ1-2	ASSMLGQYYGYT
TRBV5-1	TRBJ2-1	ASSLRGGMSYNEQF
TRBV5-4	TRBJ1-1	ASSFGGGATEAF
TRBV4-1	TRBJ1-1	ASSRGTGAQGVNTEAF
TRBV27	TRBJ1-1	ASSTNREGVDKAF
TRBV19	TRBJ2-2	ASRTTNTGELF
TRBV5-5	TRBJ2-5	ASSLVWVASETQY
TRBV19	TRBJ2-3	ASSSGRSGDTQY
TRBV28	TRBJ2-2	ASKNQGHNTGELF
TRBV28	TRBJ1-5	ASRRQSGGANQPQH
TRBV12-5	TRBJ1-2	ASGLVLFLGGWDGYT
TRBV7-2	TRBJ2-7	ASNLPGGFDEQY
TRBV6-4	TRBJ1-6	ASSAGQDNSPLH
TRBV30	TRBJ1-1	AWRSAVGAF
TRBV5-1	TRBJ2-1	ASSGGLYNEQF
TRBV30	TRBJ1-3	AWNRPSSGNTIY
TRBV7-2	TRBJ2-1	ASSLEAGGEF
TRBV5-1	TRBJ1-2	ASSPGSSYGYT
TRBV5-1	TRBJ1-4	ASMTGATNEKLF
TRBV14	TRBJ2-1	ASSQDSSARDSSYNEQF
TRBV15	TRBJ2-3	ATSKNRVVREDTQY
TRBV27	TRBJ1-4	ASSLEEGGNEKLF
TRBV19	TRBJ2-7	ASSPRGQSSYEQY
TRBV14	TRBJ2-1	ASSSPSRSSYNEQF
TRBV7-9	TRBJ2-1	ASSLGGRAIDEQF
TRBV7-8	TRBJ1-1	ASSLGVGVMNTEAF
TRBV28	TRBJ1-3	ASIDGNTIY
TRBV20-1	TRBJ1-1	SANRVPEAF
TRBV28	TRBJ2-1	ASSYFGLAASSYNEQF
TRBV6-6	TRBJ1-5	ASRRGWGNQPQH
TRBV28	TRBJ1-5	ASTWGTGGSQPQH
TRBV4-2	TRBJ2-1	ASSQGVTSGSDDEQF
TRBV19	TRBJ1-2	ASSTRQGAGYGYT